The 14 T cell receptor beta chains in this list originate from one sample, sequenced in a study of blood T cell repertoires in COVID-19 (TCRdb year 2020). Libraries were built with the immunoSEQ multiplex PCR assay. The table comes from immuneACCESS by way of TCRdb, which keeps in-frame sequences with V and J called. Part of the clones is missing from these tables; in studies checked, under half for an unresolved V gene and the rest for unknown reasons. The sample contains nearly 70,000 clones, around nine tenths of them found a single time. The ten top clones hold 3.4% of the sample. Sequenced sample: peripheral blood. The receptors originated from a woman aged 50 to 65 with COVID-19, enrolled during active disease.

This clone was observed once. The chain is built from TRBV28 and TRBJ2-2; D is perhaps TRBD1 (5 bases). The germline V and J ends were trimmed by 6 bases and 7 bases, with 24 bases remaining between them. CDR1 is MDHEN, CDR2 SYDVKM, per germline. The CDR3 has 17 residues. The CDR3 sequence: CASRTPLRARNRGELFF. The CDR3 DNA reads as TGTGCCAGCAGAACTCCTCTCAGGGCGAGGAATCGCGGGGAGCTGTTTTTT.

This chain connects TRBV4-1 to TRBJ2-1, with TRBD2 matching 12 bases. The CDR3 sequence is 17 residues long. Germline V gene data show CDR1 as MGHRA and CDR2 as YSYEKL. With 4 bases clipped from V and 0 bases from J, the junction kept 4 bases outside the gene matches. The CDR3, as DNA: TGCGCCAGCAGCCGAGGGACTAGCGGGCTCTCCTACAATGAGCAGTTCTTC. Translation: CASSRGTSGLSYNEQFF.

The J gene is TRBJ2-1, the V gene TRBV5-6; 10 positions agree with TRBD2. CDR3 length equals 17 residues. The trim removed 4 bases at V and 5 bases at J, leaving 12 bases unmatched. CDR1 and CDR2 (germline): SGHDT, YYEEEE. The CDR3: CASSHPPSGSFDNEQFF. CDR3 nucleotides: TGTGCCAGCAGCCACCCTCCTAGCGGGAGTTTCGACAATGAGCAGTTCTTC.

The chain combines TRBV5-6 with TRBJ2-5, with 7 bases identical to TRBD2. Germline V gene data show CDR1 as SGHDT and CDR2 as YYEEEE. J gave up 1 base and V 3 bases, and 3 bases lay outside the gene matches. CDR3 size: 14 residues. CDR3 in DNA: TGTGCCAGCAGCTCGCGGACTAGCCAAGAGACCCAGTACTTC. It yields the protein CASSSRTSQETQYF.

The chain employs TRBV18 and TRBJ1-1, with D unresolved. Trimming shortened V by 6 bases and J by 1 base, and 9 bases separated the two germline ends. CDR1 KGHSH and CDR2 LQKENI come from the germline V gene. This CDR3 region has 13 residues. This CDR3 is CASSLEGNTEAFF. The CDR3 nucleotides are TGTGCCAGCTCTCTGGAGGGGAACACTGAAGCTTTCTTT.

V gene TRBV5-1 combines with J gene TRBJ2-2, with 7 positions matching TRBD1. Germline values: CDR1 SGHRS, CDR2 YFSETQ. The CDR3 runs 15 residues. With 2 bases clipped from V and 5 bases from J, the junction kept 6 bases outside the gene matches. CDR3 amino acids: CASSFQTGRTGELFF. The CDR3 region has the DNA TGCGCCAGCAGCTTCCAGACAGGGCGGACCGGGGAGCTGTTTTTT.

The rearrangement joins TRBV19 to TRBJ2-5; 7 bases are shared with TRBD1. CDR3 size: 15 residues. The germline V gene encodes CDR1 LNHDA and CDR2 SQIVND (reference sequence). After removal of 5 bases from V and 5 bases from J, the junction contained 11 bases not matched to a gene. The CDR3 DNA is TGTGCCAGTAGTTCCTGGAACAGGGGCCAGGAGACCCAGTACTTC. Its translation is CASSSWNRGQETQYF.

The chain uses TRBV7-2 and TRBJ1-5; the match to TRBD1 covers 7 bases. Germline V CDR1 and CDR2: SGHTA, FQGNSA. With V trimmed by 5 bases and J by 4 bases, 5 bases remained unmatched. The CDR3 totals 14 residues. For the CDR3, the DNA is TGTGCCAGCAGCCTCGGGACAGCTAATCAGCCCCAGCATTTT. Translated, it gives CASSLGTANQPQHF.

This clone is a singleton in its sample. The CDR3 bases are TGTGCCAGCAGTGATGTCCGGTCCGGAAACACCATATATTTT. As protein: CASSDVRSGNTIYF. The V gene is TRBV6-1, the J gene TRBJ1-3; D is ambiguous. Trimming left V 3 bases short and J 4 bases short, with 10 bases between. The germline V gene encodes CDR1 MNHNS and CDR2 SASEGT. The CDR3 is made up of 14 amino acids.

This clone has a single count. V is TRBV28 and J is TRBJ1-1; D perhaps matches TRBD1 (6 bases). CDR1 is MDHEN and CDR2 is SYDVKM in the germline V gene. The CDR3 consists of 15 residues. Trimming pared 7 bases from V and 6 bases from J, leaving 21 bases between. In DNA, the CDR3 is TGTGCCAGCACCCCCGGAGGGGGGGCGCGCGCTGAAGCTTTCTTT. As protein: CASTPGGGARAEAFF.

The CDR3 protein is CASSSTGSGQPQHF. CDR3 DNA sequence: TGTGCCAGCAGTTCGACAGGGAGCGGTCAGCCCCAGCATTTT. The rearrangement joins TRBV2 to TRBJ1-5, with 7 bases fitting TRBD1. Germline loops: CDR1 SNHLY, CDR2 FYNNEI. This CDR3 spans 14 amino acids. V was pared by 5 bases and J by 6 bases, with 7 bases of the junction left unmatched. The full variable domain, completed using reference TRBV2 and TRBJ1-5, is EPEVTQTPSHQVTQMGQEVILRCVPISNHLYFYWYRQILGQKVEFLVSFYNNEISEKSEIFDDQFSVERPDGSNFTLKIRSTKLEDSAMYFCASSSTGSGQPQHFGDGTRLSIL.

The CDR3 DNA follows: TGTGCCAGCAGGGCTAGGACAGGGCCTAGCACAGATACGCAGTATTTT. Its translation: CASRARTGPSTDTQYF. This chain links TRBV2 with TRBJ2-3; 8 bases are shared with TRBD1. The V segment lost 6 bases and the J segment 0 bases; nucleotides outside the gene matches: 8. From germline, CDR1 is SNHLY and CDR2 FYNNEI. The CDR3 has 16 residues.

V usage is TRBV30 and J usage is TRBJ2-7; D is uncertain. The CDR3 contains 12 residues. The germline V gene has CDR1 GTSNPN and CDR2 SVGIG (reference sequence). Trimming left V 4 bases short and J 2 bases short, with 9 bases between. Written as DNA, the CDR3 is TGTGCCTGGAACGACTGGACCTACGAGCAGTACTTC. It codes for CAWNDWTYEQYF.

This clone was counted a few times. The chain links TRBV12-3 or TRBV12-4 to TRBJ1-3, with D unclear. The CDR3 contains 12 residues. V shed 6 bases and J shed 9 bases, with 12 bases lying between them. CDR3 DNA sequence: TGTGCCAGCAGCCAATCCTTCAGCACCATATATTTT. This sequence encodes CASSQSFSTIYF.